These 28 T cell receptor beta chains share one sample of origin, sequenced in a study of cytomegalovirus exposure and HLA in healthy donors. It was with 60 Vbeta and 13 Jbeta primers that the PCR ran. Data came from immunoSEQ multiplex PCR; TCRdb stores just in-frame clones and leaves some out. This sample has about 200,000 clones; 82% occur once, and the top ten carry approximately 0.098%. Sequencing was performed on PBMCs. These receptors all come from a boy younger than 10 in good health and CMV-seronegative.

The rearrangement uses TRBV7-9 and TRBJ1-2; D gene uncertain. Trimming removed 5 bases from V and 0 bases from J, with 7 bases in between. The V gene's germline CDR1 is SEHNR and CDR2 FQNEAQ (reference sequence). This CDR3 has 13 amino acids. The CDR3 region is CASSHGPNYGYTF. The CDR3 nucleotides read TGTGCCAGCAGCCATGGCCCTAACTATGGCTACACCTTC.

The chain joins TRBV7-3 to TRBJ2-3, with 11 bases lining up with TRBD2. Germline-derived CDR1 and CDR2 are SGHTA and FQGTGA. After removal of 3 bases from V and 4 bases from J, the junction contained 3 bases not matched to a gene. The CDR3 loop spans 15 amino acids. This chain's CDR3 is CASSFSGGAPDTQYF. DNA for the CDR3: TGTGCCAGCAGCTTTAGCGGGGGGGCCCCAGATACGCAGTATTTT.

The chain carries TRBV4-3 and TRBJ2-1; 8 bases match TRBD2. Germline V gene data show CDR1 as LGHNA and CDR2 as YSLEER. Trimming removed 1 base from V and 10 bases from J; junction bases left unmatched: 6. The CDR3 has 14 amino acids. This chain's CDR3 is CASSQGVLAGEQFF. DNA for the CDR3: TGCGCCAGCAGCCAAGGGGTTTTAGCGGGGGAGCAGTTCTTC.

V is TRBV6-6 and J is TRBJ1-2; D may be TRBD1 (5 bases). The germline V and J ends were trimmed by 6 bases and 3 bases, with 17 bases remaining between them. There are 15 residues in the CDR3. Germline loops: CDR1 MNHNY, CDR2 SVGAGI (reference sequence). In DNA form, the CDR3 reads TGTGCCAGCAGCCAGAGCGACAGCAAGGACTATGGCTACACCTTC. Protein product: CASSQSDSKDYGYTF.

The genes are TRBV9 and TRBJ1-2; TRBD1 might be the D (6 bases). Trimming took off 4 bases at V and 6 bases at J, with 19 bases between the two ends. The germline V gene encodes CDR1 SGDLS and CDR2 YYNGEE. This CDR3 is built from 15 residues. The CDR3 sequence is CASSPMDSASDGYTF. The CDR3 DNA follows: TGTGCCAGCAGCCCGATGGACAGCGCCTCGGATGGCTACACCTTC.

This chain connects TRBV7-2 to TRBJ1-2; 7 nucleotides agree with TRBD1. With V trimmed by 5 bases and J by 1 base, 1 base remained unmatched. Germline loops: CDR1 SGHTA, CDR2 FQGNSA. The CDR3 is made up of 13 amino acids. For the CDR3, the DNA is TGTGCCAGCAGCCGGGACAGTAACTATGGCTACACCTTC. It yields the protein CASSRDSNYGYTF.

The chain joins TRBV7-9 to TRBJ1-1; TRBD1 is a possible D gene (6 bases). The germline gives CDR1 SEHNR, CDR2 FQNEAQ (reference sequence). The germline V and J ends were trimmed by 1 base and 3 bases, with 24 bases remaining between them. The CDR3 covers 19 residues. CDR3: CASSLGTLVAGEGYTEAFF. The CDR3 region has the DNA TGTGCCAGCAGCTTAGGAACCTTAGTGGCAGGGGAGGGATACACTGAAGCTTTCTTT.

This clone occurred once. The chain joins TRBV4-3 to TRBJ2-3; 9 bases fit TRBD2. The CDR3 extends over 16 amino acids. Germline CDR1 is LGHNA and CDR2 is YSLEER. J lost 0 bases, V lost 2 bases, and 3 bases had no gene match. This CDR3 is CASSQFSGGSTDTQYF. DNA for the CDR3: TGCGCCAGCAGCCAATTTAGCGGGGGTAGCACAGATACGCAGTATTTT.

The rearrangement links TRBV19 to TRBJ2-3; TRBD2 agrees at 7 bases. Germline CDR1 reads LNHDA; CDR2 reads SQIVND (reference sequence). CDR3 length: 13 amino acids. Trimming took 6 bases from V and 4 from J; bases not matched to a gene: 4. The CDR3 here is CASRPAGPDTQYF. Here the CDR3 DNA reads TGTGCCAGTAGACCAGCGGGGCCAGATACGCAGTATTTT. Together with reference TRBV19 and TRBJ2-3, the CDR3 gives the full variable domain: DGGITQSPKYLFRKEGQNVTLSCEQNLNHDAMYWYRQDPGQGLRLIYYSQIVNDFQKGDIAEGYSVSREKKESFPLTVTSAQKNPTAFYLCASRPAGPDTQYFGPGTRLTVL.

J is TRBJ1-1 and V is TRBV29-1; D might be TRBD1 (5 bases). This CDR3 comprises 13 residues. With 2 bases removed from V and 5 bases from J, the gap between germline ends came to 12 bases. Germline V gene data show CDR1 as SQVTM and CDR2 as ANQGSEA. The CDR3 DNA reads TGCAGCGTTGAACGCGGACAAAGAACTGAAGCTTTCTTT. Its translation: CSVERGQRTEAFF.

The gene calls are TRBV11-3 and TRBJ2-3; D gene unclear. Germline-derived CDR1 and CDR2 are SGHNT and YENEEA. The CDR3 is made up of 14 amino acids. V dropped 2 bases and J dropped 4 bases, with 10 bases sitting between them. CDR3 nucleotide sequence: TGTGCCAGCAGCTTAAGCCAGGTCCCAGATACGCAGTATTTT. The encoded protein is CASSLSQVPDTQYF.

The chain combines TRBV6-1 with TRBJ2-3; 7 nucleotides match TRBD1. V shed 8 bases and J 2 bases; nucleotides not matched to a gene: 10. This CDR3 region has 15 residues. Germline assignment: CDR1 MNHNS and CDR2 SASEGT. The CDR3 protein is CASLRRDSLTDTQYF. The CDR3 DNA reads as TGTGCCAGCCTTCGCCGGGACAGCCTCACAGATACGCAGTATTTT.

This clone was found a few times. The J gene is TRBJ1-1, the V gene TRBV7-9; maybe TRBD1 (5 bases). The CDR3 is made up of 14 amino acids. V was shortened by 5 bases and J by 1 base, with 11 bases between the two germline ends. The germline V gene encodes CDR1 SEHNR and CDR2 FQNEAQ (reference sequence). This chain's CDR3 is CASSPRGENTEAFF. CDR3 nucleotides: TGTGCCAGCAGCCCCCGGGGGGAGAACACTGAAGCTTTCTTT. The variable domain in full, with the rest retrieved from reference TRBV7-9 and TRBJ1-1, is DTGVSQNPRHKITKRGQNVTFRCDPISEHNRLYWYRQTLGQGPEFLTYFQNEAQLEKSRLLSDRFSAERPKGSFSTLEIQRTEQGDSAMYLCASSPRGENTEAFFGQGTRLTVV.

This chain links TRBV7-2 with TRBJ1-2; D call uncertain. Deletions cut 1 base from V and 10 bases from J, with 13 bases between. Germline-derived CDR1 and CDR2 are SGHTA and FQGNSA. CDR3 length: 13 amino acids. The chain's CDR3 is CASSLGAWLPYTF. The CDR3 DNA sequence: TGTGCCAGCAGCTTAGGAGCATGGTTACCCTACACCTTC.

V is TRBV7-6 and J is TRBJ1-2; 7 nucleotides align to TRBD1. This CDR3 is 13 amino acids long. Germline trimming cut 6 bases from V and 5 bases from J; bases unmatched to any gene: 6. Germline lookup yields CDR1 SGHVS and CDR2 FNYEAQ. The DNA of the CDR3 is TGTGCCAGCAGACCCGGGACAGTGTATGGCTACACCTTC. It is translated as CASRPGTVYGYTF.

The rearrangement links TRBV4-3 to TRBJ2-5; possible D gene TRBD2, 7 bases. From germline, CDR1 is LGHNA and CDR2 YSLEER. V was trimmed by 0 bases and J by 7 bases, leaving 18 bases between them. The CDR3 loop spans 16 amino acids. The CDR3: CASSQDGTGGPLTQYF. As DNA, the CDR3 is TGCGCCAGCAGCCAAGACGGTACGGGGGGCCCCCTGACCCAGTACTTC.

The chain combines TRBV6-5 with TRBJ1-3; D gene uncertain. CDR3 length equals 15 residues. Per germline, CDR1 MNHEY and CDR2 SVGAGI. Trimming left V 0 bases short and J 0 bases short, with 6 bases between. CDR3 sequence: CASSYSAGSGNTIYF. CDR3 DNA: TGTGCCAGCAGTTACTCGGCGGGCTCTGGAAACACCATATATTTT.

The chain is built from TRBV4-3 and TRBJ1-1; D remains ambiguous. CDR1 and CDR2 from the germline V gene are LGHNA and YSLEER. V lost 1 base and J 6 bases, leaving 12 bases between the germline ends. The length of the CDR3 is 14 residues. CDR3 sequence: CASSQANYGAEAFF. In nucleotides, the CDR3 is TGCGCCAGCAGCCAAGCGAATTACGGGGCTGAAGCTTTCTTT.

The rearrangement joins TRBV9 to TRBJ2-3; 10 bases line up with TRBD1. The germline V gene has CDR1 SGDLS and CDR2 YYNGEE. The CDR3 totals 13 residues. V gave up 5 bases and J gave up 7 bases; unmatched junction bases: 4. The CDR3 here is CASRGQGENTQYF. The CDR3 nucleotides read TGTGCCAGCAGAGGACAGGGGGAAAATACGCAGTATTTT.

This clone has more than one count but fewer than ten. CDR3 sequence: CASSLTGISYEQYF. DNA of the CDR3: TGTGCCAGCAGCTTGACCGGGATTTCCTACGAGCAGTACTTC. This sequence joins TRBV11-2 and TRBJ2-7; D is perhaps TRBD2 (5 bases). Trimming left V 3 bases short and J 1 base short, with 10 bases between. The CDR3 has 14 residues. CDR1 is SGHAT and CDR2 is FQNNGV in the germline V gene.

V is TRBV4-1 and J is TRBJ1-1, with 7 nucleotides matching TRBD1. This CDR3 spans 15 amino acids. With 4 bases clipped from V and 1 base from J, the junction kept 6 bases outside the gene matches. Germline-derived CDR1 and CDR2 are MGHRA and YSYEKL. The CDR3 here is CASSLPGQQNTEAFF. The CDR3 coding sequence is TGCGCCAGCAGCCTTCCGGGACAGCAGAACACTGAAGCTTTCTTT.

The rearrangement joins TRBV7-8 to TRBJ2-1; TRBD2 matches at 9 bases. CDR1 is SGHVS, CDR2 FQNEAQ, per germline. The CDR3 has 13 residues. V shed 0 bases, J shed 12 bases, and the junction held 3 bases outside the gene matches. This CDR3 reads CASSLALAGVQFF. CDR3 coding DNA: TGTGCCAGCAGCTTAGCCTTAGCGGGGGTGCAGTTCTTC. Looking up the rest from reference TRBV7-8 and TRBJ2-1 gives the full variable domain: GAGVSQSPRYKVAKRGQDVALRCDPISGHVSLFWYQQALGQGPEFLTYFQNEAQLDKSGLPSDRFFAERPEGSVSTLKIQRTQQEDSAVYLCASSLALAGVQFFGPGTRLTVL.

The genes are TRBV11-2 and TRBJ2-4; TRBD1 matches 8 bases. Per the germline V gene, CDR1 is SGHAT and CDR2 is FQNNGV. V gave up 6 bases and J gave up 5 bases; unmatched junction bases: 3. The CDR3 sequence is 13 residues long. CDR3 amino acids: CASRGQGQNIQYF. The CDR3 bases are TGTGCCAGCAGAGGACAGGGCCAAAACATTCAGTACTTC.

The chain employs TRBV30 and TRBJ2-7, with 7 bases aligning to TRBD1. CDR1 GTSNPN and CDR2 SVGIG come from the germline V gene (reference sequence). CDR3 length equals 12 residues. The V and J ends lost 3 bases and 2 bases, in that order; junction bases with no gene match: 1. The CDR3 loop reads CAWSGQAYEQYF. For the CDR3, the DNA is TGTGCCTGGAGCGGACAGGCCTACGAGCAGTACTTC.

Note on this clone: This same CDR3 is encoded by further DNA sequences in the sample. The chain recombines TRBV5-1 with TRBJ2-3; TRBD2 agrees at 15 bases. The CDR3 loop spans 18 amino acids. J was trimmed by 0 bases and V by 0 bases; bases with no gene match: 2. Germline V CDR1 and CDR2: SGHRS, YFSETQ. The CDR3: CASSLGGLAGGSTDTQYF. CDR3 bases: TGCGCCAGCAGCTTGGGTGGACTAGCGGGGGGGAGCACAGATACGCAGTATTTT.

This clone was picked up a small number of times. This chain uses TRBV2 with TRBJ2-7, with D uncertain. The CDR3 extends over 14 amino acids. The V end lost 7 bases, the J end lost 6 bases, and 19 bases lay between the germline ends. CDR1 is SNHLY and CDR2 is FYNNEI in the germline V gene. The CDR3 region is CASNYDGSLGEQYF. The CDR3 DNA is TGTGCCAGCAACTACGACGGGTCGTTGGGCGAGCAGTACTTC.

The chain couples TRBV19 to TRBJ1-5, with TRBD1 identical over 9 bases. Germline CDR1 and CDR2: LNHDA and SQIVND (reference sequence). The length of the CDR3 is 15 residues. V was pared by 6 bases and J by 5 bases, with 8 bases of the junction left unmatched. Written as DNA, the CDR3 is TGTGCCAGTAGCCGGACAGGGGAGGGATATCAGCCCCAGCATTTT. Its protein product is CASSRTGEGYQPQHF.

CDR3 loop: CASSSLGRGLSYNEQFF. The CDR3 DNA follows: TGTGCCAGCAGCTCTCTCGGGAGGGGGCTCTCCTACAATGAGCAGTTCTTC. V is TRBV11-1 and J is TRBJ2-1; D possibly corresponds to TRBD2 (8 bases). The CDR3 has 17 residues. The V end lost 4 bases, the J end lost 0 bases, and 16 bases lay between the germline ends. The germline gives CDR1 SGHAT, CDR2 FQDESV (reference sequence).